A selection of T cell receptor beta chains follows, all from one sample in a study of CD8+CD57+ T cells in acquired aplastic anemia. TCRdb passed the reads through MiXCR, listing each CDR3 protein once. The repertoire holds about 190,000 distinct CDR3 sequences, with around 47% as singletons. What was sequenced was sorted CD4+, CD8+, or CD8+CD57+ T cells (not recorded which) from PBMCs. These receptors were obtained from a human donor with aplastic anemia. Each CDR3 is given with its conserved first and last residue. Fields, in order: V gene, clone size, D gene, J gene, CDR3 DNA, CDR3 protein. A D gene is named only where the DNA matches it firmly. Clone size appears in some rows only: once, few, many, or a class for an expanded clone.

V: TRBV2
size: -
D: TRBD2
J: TRBJ2-7
DNA: TGTGCCAGCACCACTAGCGGGGCGGAAAGTTATAGATCCTACGAGCAGTACTTC
CDR3: CASTTSGAESYRSYEQYF

V: TRBV11-1
size: -
D: -
J: TRBJ2-1
DNA: TGTGCCAGCAGTCAGGCGGGGAAGGGGGCGGGGAATGAGCAGTTCTTC
CDR3: CASSQAGKGAGNEQFF

V: TRBV10-3
size: many
D: -
J: TRBJ1-1
DNA: TGTGCCATGAGAGACTACCGAGGGGAGTCCACTGAAGCTTTCTTT
CDR3: CAMRDYRGESTEAFF

V: TRBV29-1
size: -
D: -
J: TRBJ1-1
DNA: TGCAGCGTTGGCGACGGGAAAGCTTTCTTT
CDR3: CSVGDGKAFF

V: TRBV2
size: -
D: -
J: TRBJ2-2
DNA: TGTGCCAACAGGGGAGGCACCGGGGAGCTGTTTTTT
CDR3: CANRGGTGELFF

V: TRBV4-2
size: few
D: TRBD1
J: TRBJ2-7
DNA: TGTGCCAGCAGCCGCCCGGGACAGGCACTTACCTACGAGCAGTACTTC
CDR3: CASSRPGQALTYEQYF

V: TRBV10-1
size: many
D: -
J: TRBJ2-7
DNA: TGCGCCAGCAGTGCAAAGGGGCCTAACTACGAGCAGTACTTC
CDR3: CASSAKGPNYEQYF

V: TRBV12-3/TRBV12-4
size: -
D: -
J: TRBJ2-3
DNA: TGTGCCAGCAGTACGACGGCCCCAGATACGCAGTATTTT
CDR3: CASSTTAPDTQYF

V: TRBV6-1
size: many
D: -
J: TRBJ1-2
DNA: TGTGCCAGCAGTCTAACACAGGGTGATGGCTACACCTTC
CDR3: CASSLTQGDGYTF

V: TRBV12-3/TRBV12-4
size: many
D: TRBD1
J: TRBJ1-2
DNA: TGTGCCAGCAGTTGGACAGGGAACGGCTACACCTTC
CDR3: CASSWTGNGYTF

V: TRBV6-1
size: many
D: TRBD1
J: TRBJ2-2
DNA: TGTGCCAGCAGTAAGGGACAGAGCACCGGGGAGCTGTTTTTT
CDR3: CASSKGQSTGELFF

V: TRBV19
size: once
D: -
J: TRBJ1-3
DNA: TGTGCCAGCTCACAAGGACAGCGAAACACCATATATTTT
CDR3: CASSQGQRNTIYF

V: TRBV20-1
size: many
D: -
J: TRBJ1-1
DNA: TGCAGTGCTAGAGATCCCAAGGGCGGGAACACTGAAGCTTTCTTT
CDR3: CSARDPKGGNTEAFF

V: TRBV2
size: -
D: TRBD1
J: TRBJ2-7
DNA: TGTGCCAGCAGGCCAGGGGGCGCATCTGGCTACGAGCAGTACTTC
CDR3: CASRPGGASGYEQYF

V: TRBV10-3
size: -
D: -
J: TRBJ2-7
DNA: TGTGCCATCAGTGAGGAGGGAATCGAGCAGTACTTC
CDR3: CAISEEGIEQYF

V: TRBV19
size: many
D: TRBD1
J: TRBJ2-3
DNA: TGTGCCAGCAACCCGGGACAGAACACAGATACGCAGTATTTT
CDR3: CASNPGQNTDTQYF

V: TRBV7-2
size: -
D: -
J: TRBJ1-5
DNA: TGTGCCAGCAGCCTGGGGCAGGGCGACCAGCCCCAGCATTTT
CDR3: CASSLGQGDQPQHF

V: TRBV10-2
size: medium-sized
D: -
J: TRBJ1-6
DNA: TGCGCCAGCAGTGCTCAATCTCCTTCACCCCTCCACTTT
CDR3: CASSAQSPSPLHF

V: TRBV11-2
size: -
D: TRBD2
J: TRBJ2-7
DNA: TGTGCCAGCAGCTTAGGGACTAGCGGGACTGAGCTGCAGTACTTC
CDR3: CASSLGTSGTELQYF

V: TRBV6-2/TRBV6-3
size: -
D: -
J: TRBJ1-2
DNA: TGTGCCAGCAGTTACACCGGAGGCTATGGCTACACCTTC
CDR3: CASSYTGGYGYTF

V: TRBV20-1
size: many
D: TRBD1
J: TRBJ2-6
DNA: TGCAGTGCTAGAGCCGGGACAGGCGGATCCGGGGCCAACGTCCTGACTTTC
CDR3: CSARAGTGGSGANVLTF

V: TRBV20-1
size: -
D: -
J: TRBJ2-5
DNA: TGCAGTGCTAGGTGGACGCCTAGCGAAGAGACCCAGTACTTC
CDR3: CSARWTPSEETQYF

V: TRBV4-3
size: many
D: -
J: TRBJ2-5
DNA: TGCGCCAGCAGCCAGGGACGTGGGGTACAAGAGACCCAGTACTTC
CDR3: CASSQGRGVQETQYF

V: TRBV18
size: few
D: -
J: TRBJ2-7
DNA: TGTGCCAGCTCACCAGAGGTAGGCTACGAGCAGTACTTC
CDR3: CASSPEVGYEQYF

V: TRBV20-1
size: -
D: -
J: TRBJ1-2
DNA: TGCAGTGCTAGAGTGGCAGGGGATTTCTATGGCTACACCTTC
CDR3: CSARVAGDFYGYTF

V: TRBV5-1
size: -
D: -
J: TRBJ2-3
DNA: TGCGCCAGCAGCCCGTACCAGGGTTCCCCTGGAGATACGCAGTATTTT
CDR3: CASSPYQGSPGDTQYF

V: TRBV19
size: -
D: -
J: TRBJ1-3
DNA: TGTGCCAGTACTCGTCCAGGGGCCGACACCATATATTTT
CDR3: CASTRPGADTIYF

V: TRBV2
size: few
D: -
J: TRBJ1-2
DNA: TGTGCCAGCAGTGAAGCGCACGGCGGGGTTTATGGCTACACCTTC
CDR3: CASSEAHGGVYGYTF

V: TRBV10-3
size: -
D: -
J: TRBJ2-1
DNA: TGTGCCATCAGTCACGCTTTAGCGGAACAATACAATGAGCAGTTCTTC
CDR3: CAISHALAEQYNEQFF

V: TRBV12-3/TRBV12-4
size: -
D: TRBD1
J: TRBJ2-3
DNA: TGTGCCAGCAGATACAGGGGGAGCACAGATACGCAGTATTTT
CDR3: CASRYRGSTDTQYF

V: TRBV20-1
size: -
D: TRBD2
J: TRBJ2-1
DNA: TGCAGTGCCAGAGATCCTAGCGGGAGGATTTGGCAGTTCTTC
CDR3: CSARDPSGRIWQFF

V: TRBV6-6
size: many
D: -
J: TRBJ2-7
DNA: TGTGCCAGCAGTTACTCAACAGGGCCCCACGAGCAGTACTTC
CDR3: CASSYSTGPHEQYF